This T cell receptor beta chain was identified in a study of T-cell memory formation after mild COVID-19. General study points: A balance of CD4 and CD8 characterized clones contracting day 15 to 85, whereas later expanders leaned CD4+. The finding that pre-infection memory included some responding clones suggested that cross-reactive memory joined. SARS-CoV-2 specificity of second-wave clones peaking day 37 was unconfirmed. Largely, contracting CD4+ clones fell within CM and EM, and contracting CD8+ clones within EMRA.

Only a few counts were recorded for this clonotype. Its target is not known. MiXCR was run by TCRdb on the 5' RACE reads, yielding one entry per CDR3 protein. The sample lists 200,000 to 250,000 distinct CDR3 sequences; over 9.5% were seen once. The CDR3 runs to 13 residues. The germline V and J ends were trimmed by 0 bases and 7 bases, with 10 bases remaining between them. This TCR came from a man younger than 35 who had mild COVID-19 (a few samples of this study predate the infection). Cell type and time point are not known. The source material was PBMCs or a T cell subset sorted from them (not recorded which). The rearrangement links TRBV23-1 to TRBJ2-7, with D unclear. TRBV23-1 has ORF status, its function being uncertain. The CDR3 DNA follows: TGCGCCAGCAGTCAATCTCGCTATCGGGAGCAGTACGTC. This sequence encodes CASSQSRYREQYV.